The rows below give T cell receptor beta chains drawn from one sample of a study of control samples from healthy donors and cancer patients. Sequencing used immunoSEQ multiplex PCR; TCRdb keeps in-frame clones, though not all of them. The sample gives over 100,000 clones, approximately 90% of which show up once; approximately 15% is in the top ten. Sequenced: blood. The receptors here all came from a woman aged 50 to 60 in good health. Both conserved end residues are part of each CDR3. The order of the fields is clone size, V gene, J gene, D gene, CDR3 protein, CDR3 DNA. The D gene is left open where the match is weak. Size tells how often a clone was seen (once, few, many) or the class of an expanded clone, and some rows leave it out.

clone_size: NA; v_call: TRBV30; j_call: TRBJ1-5; d_call: NA; cdr3_aa: CAWSQGVGAQHF; cdr3_nt: TGTGCCTGGAGTCAGGGCGTCGGGGCCCAGCATTTT
clone_size: NA; v_call: TRBV28; j_call: TRBJ1-4; d_call: NA; cdr3_aa: CASSLGQQKLFF; cdr3_nt: TGTGCCAGCAGTCTCGGACAGCAAAAACTGTTTTTT
clone_size: NA; v_call: TRBV9; j_call: TRBJ1-5; d_call: NA; cdr3_aa: CASSVTPNNQPQHF; cdr3_nt: TGTGCCAGCAGCGTCACTCCAAACAATCAGCCCCAGCATTTT
clone_size: NA; v_call: TRBV9; j_call: TRBJ1-2; d_call: TRBD1; cdr3_aa: CASSVQGAGYTF; cdr3_nt: TGTGCCAGCAGCGTCCAGGGGGCCGGCTACACCTTC
clone_size: NA; v_call: TRBV6-5; j_call: TRBJ2-7; d_call: TRBD1; cdr3_aa: CASSRTGTGTYEQYF; cdr3_nt: TGTGCCAGCAGCCGGACTGGGACAGGTACTTACGAGCAGTACTTC
clone_size: NA; v_call: TRBV24-1; j_call: TRBJ2-3; d_call: TRBD2; cdr3_aa: CATSDPTSGSTDTQYF; cdr3_nt: TGTGCCACCAGTGATCCGACTAGCGGGAGCACAGATACGCAGTATTTT
clone_size: NA; v_call: TRBV10-1; j_call: TRBJ2-1; d_call: TRBD1; cdr3_aa: CASSGQGFYFQFF; cdr3_nt: TGCGCCAGCAGTGGACAGGGGTTTTATTTCCAGTTCTTC
clone_size: NA; v_call: TRBV11-2; j_call: TRBJ1-2; d_call: NA; cdr3_aa: CASSLVRGAISNYGYTF; cdr3_nt: TGTGCCAGCAGCTTAGTAAGGGGGGCCATTTCTAACTATGGCTACACCTTC
clone_size: NA; v_call: TRBV4-2; j_call: TRBJ2-1; d_call: TRBD2; cdr3_aa: CASSQGRALAGRNEQFF; cdr3_nt: TGTGCCAGCAGCCAAGGGCGGGCACTAGCGGGGAGGAATGAGCAGTTCTTC
clone_size: NA; v_call: TRBV7-3; j_call: TRBJ2-2; d_call: NA; cdr3_aa: CASSLRVGELFF; cdr3_nt: TGTGCCAGCAGCTTGAGGGTCGGGGAGCTGTTTTTT
clone_size: once; v_call: TRBV10-2; j_call: TRBJ1-6; d_call: TRBD1; cdr3_aa: CASRTVQGSSPLHF; cdr3_nt: TGCGCCAGCAGGACGGTACAGGGGAGCTCACCCCTCCACTTT
clone_size: NA; v_call: TRBV11-3; j_call: TRBJ2-1; d_call: NA; cdr3_aa: CASSLGAGAYNEQFF; cdr3_nt: TGTGCCAGCAGCTTAGGGGCTGGGGCCTACAATGAGCAGTTCTTC
clone_size: NA; v_call: TRBV6-5; j_call: TRBJ1-5; d_call: NA; cdr3_aa: CASRHPTEFNQPQHF; cdr3_nt: TGTGCCAGCAGACATCCTACAGAGTTCAATCAGCCCCAGCATTTT
clone_size: NA; v_call: TRBV5-4; j_call: TRBJ2-7; d_call: NA; cdr3_aa: CASSLGGYEQYF; cdr3_nt: TGTGCCAGCAGCTTGGGTGGCTACGAGCAGTACTTC
clone_size: few; v_call: TRBV7-9; j_call: TRBJ1-2; d_call: NA; cdr3_aa: CASSQGTNYGYTF; cdr3_nt: TGTGCCAGCAGCCAGGGGACCAACTATGGCTACACCTTC